This TCR beta chain was retrieved from a study of blood T cells in healthy people across ages (dated by TCRdb to the mid-2010s). In the study overall: In model experiments, template switching captured roughly one uniquely barcoded TCR beta cDNA molecule for every two T cells. The study measured age-related changes in TCR beta repertoire diversity using deep sequencing normalized with unique cDNA molecular identifiers. The donors were divided into four age groups: young (average 16 years), middle-aged (roughly 42), aged (about 56) and long-lived (about 84). To avoid experimental bias, donors of different ages were distributed randomly across sequencing lanes. Two additional independent replicas of 1 million unique cDNA reads from the same blood draw were analyzed for two donors (one aged 18 to 30 and one aged 80 or older).

The method was 5' RACE. TCRdb lists the instrument as Illumina HiSeq 2500. A second PCR of roughly 7 to 12 cycles was run with a J-beta primer mix and a sample-barcoded 5' primer. A unique molecular identifier was introduced onto each TCR beta cDNA molecule by a template-switch 5' adaptor carrying 12 random nucleotides. Each sample yielded at least 2.5 million CDR3-containing paired-end reads. All of the RNA was converted into first-strand cDNA using the Mint cDNA synthesis kit, with a TRBC-specific oligonucleotide serving as the primer. All cDNA was treated with uracil-DNA glycosylase and then went through a first 18-cycle PCR with the universal primers M1SS and BC2_uni_R. In the paper's pipeline: Each sample was normalized by randomly selecting 1 million high-quality reads, each carrying a distinct molecular identifier. Instead of being binned into consensus sequences, reads with shared molecular identifiers were discarded. MiTCR, run with a Q25 quality threshold and the strictest error-elimination algorithm, handled CDR3 identification, clonotype clustering and error correction. A nonparametric unseen species model with Euler transformation was used to estimate lower-bound total TCR beta diversity. Starting from the raw public reads, TCRdb applied fastp trimming at Q25, assembled clones with MiXCR and retained in-frame beta chains. Entries are consolidated by CDR3 protein sequence, retaining the most common genes and DNA. TCRdb assigned the V and J calls; the authors' analysis was not used. Counted in this sample were about 720,000 distinct CDR3 sequences; about a fifth of them appeared once. Jointly, the top ten make up around 21% of the sample.

On the study overall, not on this receptor specifically: Because donor CMV infection status was unknown, age-related changes in expanded clonotypes were potentially confounded. Observed TCR beta diversity correlated strongly with the percentage of naive T cells measured by flow cytometry. Compared with the aged group, the long-lived group had more naive CD4+ T cells, fewer expanded clones and increased TCR diversity, a pattern suggesting age selection. Total diversity estimates from one million sequenced T cells were considered lower bounds and underestimates. As age increased, observed TCR beta diversity per million T cells dropped in a roughly linear way, and a significant reduction was already evident by age 40. Because profiling used bulk unsorted PBMCs, naive and antigen-experienced compartments could not be compared conclusively.

The 40 or so donors, aged roughly 6 to 90 years, were systemically healthy Caucasian individuals from Russia. Around 10 milliliters of peripheral blood were collected from each donor into EDTA-treated Vacutainer tubes. Ficoll-Paque density-gradient centrifugation was used to isolate PBMCs, with at least 7 million obtained per sample. Trizol reagent was used to extract total RNA from PBMCs, with at least 5 micrograms per sample. The percentages of naive CD45RAhigh/CD27high T cells were determined by flow cytometry on a PBMC aliquot from every donor. In regard to this clonotype: There is no known antigen for this receptor. No much larger clone is present one base from it, and per-base qualities are unavailable.

The CDR3 measures 12 amino acids from cysteine to phenylalanine. The only DNA kept is the CDR3, 36 bases in frame from the first base. Taken from the germline V gene (reference sequence), the CDR1 and CDR2 loops are DFQATT and SNEGSKA. The V end loses 5 bases and the J end loses 1 base, and a stretch of 8 bases separates them. This TCR came from a man aged 65 to 85 in good health. The rearrangement joined TRBV20-1 to TRBJ1-1; the D gene cannot be named for sure. The sequenced sample consisted of blood. CDR3 sequence: CSAWRGNTEAFF. The DNA sequence is TGCAGTGCTTGGCGTGGGAACACTGAAGCTTTCTTT.